What follows describes a single T cell receptor (beta chain). This sample was included in a study of blood T cell repertoires in COVID-19. Study context: Some COVID-19 samples were acute and others convalescent; all came from the United States, Italy and Spain. Sources were T cells, B-cell-depleted T cells, or PBMCs; the material itself was cDNA or gDNA.

This CDR3 has 13 residues. In germline, CDR1 is SGHVS, CDR2 FQNEAQ. V lost 3 bases and J 10 bases, leaving 15 bases between the germline ends. Authors' processing steps: Amplification of reference gene primers provided the estimated nucleated cell counts. The protocol was immunoSEQ multiplex PCR, while the TCRdb copy is restricted to in-frame clones and leaves out a portion. The V and J calls and clone size were taken over from that table, and D and trimming were inferred from the DNA. This table has some 250,000 clones, around 90% appearing once. The sequence was obtained from a man aged 55 to 70 who had recovered from COVID-19. The chain couples TRBV7-8 to TRBJ1-1; D is ambiguous. Sequenced sample: peripheral blood. CDR3 residues: CASSFSSFAGAFF. In nucleotides, the CDR3 is TGTGCCAGCAGCTTCAGTTCTTTCGCGGGAGCTTTCTTT.